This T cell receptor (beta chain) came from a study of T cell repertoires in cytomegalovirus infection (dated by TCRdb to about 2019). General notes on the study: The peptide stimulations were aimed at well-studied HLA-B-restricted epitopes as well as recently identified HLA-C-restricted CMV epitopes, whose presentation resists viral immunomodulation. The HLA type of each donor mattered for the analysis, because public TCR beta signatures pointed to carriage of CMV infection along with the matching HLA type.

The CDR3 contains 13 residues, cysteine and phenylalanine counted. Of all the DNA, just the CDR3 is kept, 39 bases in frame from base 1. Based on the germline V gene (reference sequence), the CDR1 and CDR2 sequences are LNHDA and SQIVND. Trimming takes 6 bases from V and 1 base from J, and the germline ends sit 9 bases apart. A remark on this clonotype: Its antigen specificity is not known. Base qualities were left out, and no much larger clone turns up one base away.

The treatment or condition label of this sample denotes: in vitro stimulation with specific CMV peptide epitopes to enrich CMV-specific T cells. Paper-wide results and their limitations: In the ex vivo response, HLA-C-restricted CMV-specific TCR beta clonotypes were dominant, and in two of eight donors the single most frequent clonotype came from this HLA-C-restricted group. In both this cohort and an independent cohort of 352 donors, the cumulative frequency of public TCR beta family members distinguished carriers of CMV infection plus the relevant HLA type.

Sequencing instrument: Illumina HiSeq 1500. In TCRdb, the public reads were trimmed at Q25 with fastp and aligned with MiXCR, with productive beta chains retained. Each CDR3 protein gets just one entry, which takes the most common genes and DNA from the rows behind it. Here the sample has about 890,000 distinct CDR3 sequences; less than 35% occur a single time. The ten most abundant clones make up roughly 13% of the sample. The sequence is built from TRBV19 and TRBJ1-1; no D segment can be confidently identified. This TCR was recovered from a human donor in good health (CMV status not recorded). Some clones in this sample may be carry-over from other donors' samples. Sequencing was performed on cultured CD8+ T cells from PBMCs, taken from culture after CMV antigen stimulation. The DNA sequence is TGTGCCAGTAGAGTGTCACCGAACACTGAAGCTTTCTTT. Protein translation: CASRVSPNTEAFF.